These 14 T cell receptor beta chains were all obtained from the same sample, sequenced in a study of blood T cell repertoires in COVID-19. Measured with immunoSEQ multiplex PCR; TCRdb has only the in-frame clones, and not every one. The profile shows some 290,000 clones, roughly nine tenths of them singletons. Sequenced: PBMCs or T cells enriched from blood (not recorded which). These receptors were obtained from a woman aged 25 to 39 who had been exposed to COVID-19.

This chain uses TRBV7-6 with TRBJ2-5, with D possibly being TRBD1 (6 bases). Trimming shortened V by 5 bases and J by 4 bases, and 17 bases separated the two germline ends. This CDR3 contains 15 residues. Germline CDR1 is SGHVS and CDR2 is FNYEAQ. CDR3 nucleotides: TGTGCCAGCAGCCCCCTAGGGGGTCCGGTAGAGACCCAGTACTTC. Amino acid sequence: CASSPLGGPVETQYF.

CDR3 residues: CASSLNPGGSGYTF. DNA of the CDR3: TGTGCCAGCAGCCTCAACCCAGGGGGTTCGGGCTACACCTTC. The genes are TRBV3-1 (or the pseudogene TRBV3-2) and TRBJ1-2; 7 nucleotides align to TRBD1. This CDR3 has 14 residues. J was trimmed by 8 bases and V by 4 bases; bases with no gene match: 10. From germline, CDR1 is LGHDT and CDR2 YNNKEL (reference sequence).

The rearrangement links TRBV3-1 (or the pseudogene TRBV3-2) to TRBJ2-1; 11 positions agree with TRBD2. The CDR3 contains 15 residues. The J segment lost 8 bases and the V segment lost 0 bases, leaving 3 bases of the junction unmatched. Germline assignment: CDR1 LGHDT and CDR2 YNNKEL (reference sequence). CDR3 amino acids: CASSQETSGVHEQFF. The CDR3 nucleotides are TGTGCCAGCAGCCAAGAGACTAGCGGGGTGCATGAGCAGTTCTTC.

The rearrangement joins TRBV6-6 to TRBJ2-5; 8 bases agree with TRBD1. Trimming removed 10 bases from V and 4 bases from J; junction bases left unmatched: 2. This CDR3 contains 11 residues. Germline values: CDR1 MNHNY, CDR2 SVGAGI (reference sequence). CDR3 amino acids: CANGQGETQYF. CDR3 coding DNA: TGTGCCAATGGACAGGGAGAGACCCAGTACTTC.

V gene TRBV6-1 combines with J gene TRBJ2-7; D may be TRBD2 (6 bases). V was clipped by 1 base and J by 3 bases, with 13 bases between them. CDR3 size: 15 residues. Germline assignment: CDR1 MNHNS and CDR2 SASEGT. CDR3 in amino acids: CASSEGGVPVYEQYF. CDR3 sequence (DNA): TGTGCCAGCAGTGAAGGGGGGGTGCCCGTCTACGAGCAGTACTTC.

This clone has a single count. The gene calls are TRBV9 and TRBJ1-3; D gene ambiguous. The CDR3 loop spans 14 amino acids. V was trimmed by 3 bases and J by 2 bases, leaving 9 bases between them. Germline lookup yields CDR1 SGDLS and CDR2 YYNGEE. CDR3 sequence: CASSARRAGNTIYF. The CDR3 bases are TGTGCCAGCAGCGCCCGGAGGGCTGGAAACACCATATATTTT.

The CDR3 is CAITHRAGDGYTF. The CDR3 coding sequence is TGTGCCATCACCCATCGGGCAGGGGACGGCTACACCTTC. J is TRBJ1-2 and V is TRBV10-3, with D perhaps matching TRBD1 (6 bases). V lost 7 bases and J 8 bases, leaving 17 bases between the germline ends. The CDR3 totals 13 residues. In germline, CDR1 is ENHRY, CDR2 SYGVKD.

The chain combines TRBV2 with TRBJ1-3; 7 bases fit TRBD1. The germline CDR1 and CDR2 sequences are SNHLY and FYNNEI. Trimming at V came to 5 bases and at J to 3 bases, leaving 7 bases not matched to a gene. The CDR3 is 15 residues long. The chain's CDR3 is CASSYLTGSGNTIYF. The CDR3 DNA reads TGTGCCAGCAGTTACTTGACAGGGAGTGGAAACACCATATATTTT.

This clone was counted a single time. The V gene is TRBV10-3, the J gene TRBJ1-2, with D possibly being TRBD1 (6 bases). Germline values: CDR1 ENHRY, CDR2 SYGVKD. CDR3 size: 14 residues. V was pared by 6 bases and J by 6 bases, with 17 bases between. The CDR3 bases are TGTGCCATCAGCGGAACGTTGGGGGCGGATGGCTACACCTTC. Its protein product is CAISGTLGADGYTF.

For the CDR3, the DNA is TGCGCCAGCAGCCAAGATCCCGGGACAGTTAACACTGAAGCTTTCTTT. Its translation: CASSQDPGTVNTEAFF. The chain has TRBV4-1 and TRBJ1-1; TRBD1 matches 7 bases. The CDR3 is 16 residues long. J lost 2 bases, V lost 0 bases, and 6 bases had no gene match. The germline gives CDR1 MGHRA, CDR2 YSYEKL.

The V gene is TRBV4-3, the J gene TRBJ2-7; 8 bases map to TRBD1. Germline CDR1 LGHNA, CDR2 YSLEER. The CDR3 is made up of 17 amino acids. With V trimmed by 1 base and J by 7 bases, 15 bases remained unmatched. CDR3 protein: CASSQGYTDRAKGEQYF. The CDR3 DNA follows: TGCGCCAGCAGCCAAGGATATACGGACAGGGCTAAGGGGGAGCAGTACTTC.

The chain is built from TRBV5-1 and TRBJ2-2, with TRBD2 matching 12 bases. The CDR3 has 17 amino acids. Trimming at V came to 1 base and at J to 5 bases, leaving 6 bases not matched to a gene. Germline CDR1 and CDR2: SGHRS and YFSETQ. CDR3 bases: TGCGCCAGCAGCTTGAGGACTAGCGGGGTAGGGACCGGGGAGCTGTTTTTT. Protein sequence: CASSLRTSGVGTGELFF.

This clone was seen a single time. This sequence joins TRBV4-3 and TRBJ1-6; D is possibly TRBD1 (6 bases). This CDR3 comprises 17 residues. Germline V gives CDR1 LGHNA, CDR2 YSLEER. Trimming took 5 bases from V and 1 from J, leaving 15 bases between them. The CDR3 coding sequence is TGCGCCAGCAGCTCTGGGGCACAGGGATCCTATAATTCACCCCTCCACTTT. Protein product: CASSSGAQGSYNSPLHF.

This rearrangement joins TRBV24-1 to TRBJ1-3, with TRBD1 as a possible D gene (6 bases). The CDR3 runs 15 residues. V shed 4 bases and J shed 4 bases, with 13 bases lying between them. The germline CDR1 and CDR2 sequences are KGHDR and SFDVKD. The CDR3 DNA is TGTGCCACCAGTGACACAGGGCCGAGCGGAAACACCATATATTTT. Translation gives CATSDTGPSGNTIYF.